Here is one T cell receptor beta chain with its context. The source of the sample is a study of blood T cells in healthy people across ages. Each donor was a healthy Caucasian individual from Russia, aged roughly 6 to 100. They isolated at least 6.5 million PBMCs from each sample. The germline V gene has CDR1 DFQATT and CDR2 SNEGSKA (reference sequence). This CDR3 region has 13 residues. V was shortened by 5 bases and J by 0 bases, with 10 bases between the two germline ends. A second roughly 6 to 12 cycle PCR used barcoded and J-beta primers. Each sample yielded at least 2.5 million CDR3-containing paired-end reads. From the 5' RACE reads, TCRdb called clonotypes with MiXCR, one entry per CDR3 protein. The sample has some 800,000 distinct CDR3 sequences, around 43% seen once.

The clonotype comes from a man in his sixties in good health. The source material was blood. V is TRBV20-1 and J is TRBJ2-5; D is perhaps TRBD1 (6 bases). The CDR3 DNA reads TGCAGTGCTCCCCGGGACAACCAAGAGACCCAGTACTTC. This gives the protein CSAPRDNQETQYF.